This record covers a single T cell receptor (beta chain). The antigen it recognizes is unknown. Base qualities are missing; no much larger clone stands one base away. V has 4 bases trimmed and J has 8 bases trimmed; junction bases matching no gene number 11. The CDR3, from cysteine to phenylalanine, totals 15 residues. The retained sequence is limited to the CDR3, 45 bases, with the frame set at the first base. CDR1 and CDR2 are drawn from the germline V gene: SGHRS, YFSETQ. The data were taken from a study of spatial heterogeneity in lung cancer (dated by TCRdb to 2018 to 2020). Concerning the study at large: Beta-chain transcripts were consistently detected in greater numbers than alpha-chain transcripts, which likely reflects a higher abundance of beta-chain transcripts. In the raw uncorrected reads, each unique combination of TCR and UMI appeared more than ten times on average. TCR alpha and beta repertoires were quantitatively compared across multiple tumor regions, matched nontumor lung and blood in non-small cell lung cancer. TCR repertoire features were related to nonsynonymous mutation counts determined by whole-exome sequencing of tumor tissue. Both alpha and beta chains were TCR-sequenced in a few hundred tumor regions, approximately 67 matched nontumor lung samples and more than 50 PBMC samples obtained at surgery. The paper's findings and limits, for the study overall: Ubiquitous expanded tumor TCRs were found in blood more often at tumor resection than at routine follow-up. Confirming at a functional level the hypothesis that regional TCRs recognize regional mutations was considered to require additional single-cell paired TCR alpha and beta sequencing.

In light of the paper, this sample's time point label describes: sample taken at primary tumor resection. Samples were obtained from 65 to 90 patients with early-stage, untreated non-small cell lung cancer from the lung TRACERx cohort. TCR sequencing used whole RNA extracted from tumor and nontumor lung tissue, or from cryopreserved PBMC samples, without cell sorting. Only patients with enough RNA available from two or more tumor regions were chosen for TCR sequencing. The library came from 5' RACE. The instrument was a NextSeq 500. In the TCR library protocol, a unique molecular identifier was attached to each TCR cDNA molecule so that PCR and sequencing errors could be corrected. Per the source publication's procedure: TCR identification, UMI-based error correction and CDR3 extraction were performed with Decombinator tools. Expanded TCRs were defined as those above a frequency of 2 per 1,000, corresponding to the top 1% of the tumor frequency distribution. Renyi diversity was computed with the R vegan package after each repertoire had been subsampled 100 times to 5,000 TCRs. To build CDR3 similarity networks, amino acid triplet string-kernel similarity was used, and CDR3s were connected when their pairwise similarity was above 0.82. TCRdb applied fastp at Q25 and MiXCR to the public reads, then kept only in-frame beta chains. Rows are unified per CDR3 protein, each entry keeping the most common DNA and genes. The V and J calls and clone size come from TCRdb's table, not from the authors' own analysis. In this sample the table shows 8,500 to 9,000 distinct CDR3 sequences, about 4.2% of which occur a single time. The top ten constitute approximately 29% of the sample.

This receptor was identified in a male donor with early-stage non-small cell lung cancer. Recombination connected TRBV5-1 to TRBJ2-1, and TRBD1 matches 8 of the central bases. The source was PBMCs, collected at surgery. The DNA sequence is TGCGCCAGCAGCCAAGGGACAGGAGCCGGGGATGAGCAGTTCTTC. Translated, this gives CASSQGTGAGDEQFF.